The sequence of this T cell receptor (beta chain) was determined in a study of early T cells in non-severe SARS-CoV-2 infection. At the level of the study: Chains stayed unpaired after sequencing of bulk RNA from unsorted whole blood.

Study-level points and caveats: VDJdb matching skewed toward anti-spike CD8 responses, missing private and CD4 specificities.

The germline V gene encodes CDR1 SEHNR and CDR2 FQNEAQ (reference sequence). V lost 7 bases and J lost 0, with 18 bases in between. The CDR3 is made up of 16 amino acids. Individual cDNA molecules carried attached unique molecular identifiers. TCRdb ran MiXCR on the 5' RACE reads and lists one entry per CDR3 protein. The sample has nearly 60,000 distinct CDR3 sequences, about an eighth seen once. The sample holds a few counts of this clonotype. What it binds is unknown. The sequencing input was whole blood. The receptor was isolated from an adult who was a healthcare worker with PCR-confirmed SARS-CoV-2 infection or an uninfected control (not recorded which). The genes are TRBV7-9 and TRBJ1-2, with D unresolved. DNA for the CDR3: TGTGCCAGCACCGCCAGGCGGGCGGACTCTAACTATGGCTACACCTTC. Its protein is CASTARRADSNYGYTF. Full variable domain (missing parts from reference TRBV7-9 and TRBJ1-2): DTGVSQNPRHKITKRGQNVTFRCDPISEHNRLYWYRQTLGQGPEFLTYFQNEAQLEKSRLLSDRFSAERPKGSFSTLEIQRTEQGDSAMYLCASTARRADSNYGYTFGSGTRLTVV.